In this sample, the clone carrying this T cell receptor (beta chain) turned up once. Measured with immunoSEQ multiplex PCR; TCRdb has only the in-frame clones, and not every one. The table lists approximately 600,000 clones, approximately 95% of them singletons, with about 0.11% in the top ten. Terminally differentiated effector memory CD45RA+ cells were left out of the naive CD8 fraction, which was CD45RO-negative and positively selected for CCR7. The sample is drawn from a study of shared clonotypes between healthy human individuals. Sequences were obtained from naive CD8+ T cells sorted from blood. The sequence derives from a woman aged 30 to 39 in good health.

The CDR3 DNA follows: TGCGCCAGCAGCCAAGAGGGACAACTTAATTCACCCCTCCACTTT. Translation gives CASSQEGQLNSPLHF. V usage is TRBV4-1 and J usage is TRBJ1-6; TRBD1 might be the D (6 bases). Trimming removed 0 bases from V and 6 bases from J, with 9 bases in between. Germline CDR1 MGHRA, CDR2 YSYEKL. CDR3 length: 15 amino acids.